The rows below give T cell receptor beta chains drawn from one sample of a study of CD8+ T cells in alopecia areata. Profiling relied on immunoSEQ multiplex PCR, and the TCRdb table lists in-frame clones only, not all of them. The sample holds about 40,000 clones, approximately 92% seen once. The source material was CD8+ T cells sorted from blood, sampled at week 24, from a patient treated with tofacitinib. The receptors were gathered from a human donor with alopecia areata. The CDR3 runs from the conserved cysteine through the conserved F or W. The order of the fields is V gene, clone size, J gene, D gene, CDR3 DNA, CDR3 protein. A D gene is named only where the DNA matches it firmly. Clone size is shown for a subset of rows, as once, few, many or a class of expanded clone.

TRBV7-2	-	TRBJ2-7	TRBD1	TGTGCCAGCAGCTTAGTCGGGGACAGTGTTCACGAGCAGTACTTC	CASSLVGDSVHEQYF
TRBV7-9	-	TRBJ1-1	TRBD1	TGTGCCAGCAGCGCCGGACAGGGTCCCACTGAAGCTTTCTTT	CASSAGQGPTEAFF
TRBV6-1	-	TRBJ1-1	-	TGTGCCAGCAGTGCTCATTGGGAAATGAACACTGAAGCTTTCTTT	CASSAHWEMNTEAFF
TRBV7-9	-	TRBJ2-7	TRBD2	TGTGCCAGCAGCTCCGGACTAGCTCCCTACGAGCAGTACTTC	CASSSGLAPYEQYF
TRBV12-5	-	TRBJ1-1	-	TGTGCTAGTGGTTTCGATCCCAGGGAGAACACTGAAGCTTTCTTT	CASGFDPRENTEAFF
TRBV7-9	-	TRBJ2-5	TRBD2	TGTGCCAGCAGCTTAGGACTAGCGGTAAAAGAGACCCAGTACTTC	CASSLGLAVKETQYF
TRBV27	-	TRBJ2-2	TRBD1	TGTGCCAGCAGTTTATCTCCACAGGGGGCCACCGGGGAGCTGTTTTTT	CASSLSPQGATGELFF
TRBV29-1	-	TRBJ2-7	TRBD1	TGCAGCGTTGATTGGGGGGACAGGGAATCCTACGAGCAGTACTTC	CSVDWGDRESYEQYF
TRBV7-8	-	TRBJ2-3	-	TGTGCCAGCAGCTTTACTGACAGAACAGATACGCAGTATTTT	CASSFTDRTDTQYF
TRBV5-6	-	TRBJ2-6	TRBD1	TGTGCCAGCAGCTTGCAGGGGGCTGGGGCCAACGTCCTGACTTTC	CASSLQGAGANVLTF
TRBV6-6	once	TRBJ2-3	-	TGTGCCAGCAGACTCGGACACACAGATACGCAGTATTTT	CASRLGHTDTQYF
TRBV7-8	once	TRBJ1-5	-	TGTGCCAGCAGCTTCGACGGGATGGGGAATCAGCCCCAGCATTTT	CASSFDGMGNQPQHF
TRBV4-3	-	TRBJ2-7	-	TGCGCCAGCAGCATGGGCCCGACAGGAGGAGGCTACGAGCAGTACTTC	CASSMGPTGGGYEQYF
TRBV6-5	-	TRBJ2-7	TRBD1	TGTGCCAGCAGTGACAGGGAAAGCTCCTACGAGCAGTACTTC	CASSDRESSYEQYF
TRBV29-1	-	TRBJ2-1	TRBD1	TGCAGCGTTGAAGGGGACAGGGGCTCCTACAATGAGCAGTTCTTC	CSVEGDRGSYNEQFF
TRBV28	once	TRBJ2-5	TRBD1	TGTGCCAGCAGGCGGGGACAGGGGCAAGAGACCCAGTACTTC	CASRRGQGQETQYF
TRBV28	-	TRBJ2-7	TRBD1	TGTGCCAGCAGTTTGTGGACAGGGCCCTACGAGCAGTACTTC	CASSLWTGPYEQYF
TRBV27	-	TRBJ2-3	-	TGTGCCAGTTGGGATAGCATACGGGCAACAGATACGCAGTATTTT	CASWDSIRATDTQYF
TRBV27	few	TRBJ2-1	-	TGTGCCAGCAGTTTGGTGGGACATCTGAGCTCCTACAATGAGCAGTTCTTC	CASSLVGHLSSYNEQFF
TRBV15	-	TRBJ2-2	-	TGTGCCACCAGCCCATGGGGGGATTTCGCGAACACCGGGGAGCTGTTTTTT	CATSPWGDFANTGELFF
TRBV29-1	-	TRBJ2-3	-	TGCAGCGTTGAATCCGGTCATACGCAGTATTTT	CSVESGHTQYF
TRBV6-6	-	TRBJ2-1	-	TGTGCCAGCAGTAAGACAAGCTACAATGAGCAGTTCTTC	CASSKTSYNEQFF
TRBV2	-	TRBJ1-6	TRBD1	TGTGCCAGCAGTGAAGCAGGACAGGGCTATAATTCACCCCTCCACTTT	CASSEAGQGYNSPLHF
TRBV7-9	-	TRBJ2-3	TRBD2	TGTGCCAGCAGCCGGTATAGCGGGGGCACAGATACGCAGTATTTT	CASSRYSGGTDTQYF
TRBV19	once	TRBJ2-7	-	TGTGCCAGTAGAAGGGGGGACCACGACGGGGAGCAGTACTTC	CASRRGDHDGEQYF
TRBV5-5	-	TRBJ2-6	-	TGTGCCAGCAGCCAACAGGGATCTGGGGCCAACGTCCTGACTTTC	CASSQQGSGANVLTF
TRBV6-1	once	TRBJ2-1	TRBD2	TGTGCCAGCAGTCCGGGGGGGCCGTCCGATGAGCAGTTCTTC	CASSPGGPSDEQFF
TRBV2	-	TRBJ2-7	-	TGTGCCAGCAGTTCCAGGACAGTAGACGAGCAGTACTTC	CASSSRTVDEQYF
TRBV4-3	-	TRBJ2-6	-	TGCGCCAGCAGCCAAGATCTAGGGACTGGGGCCAACGTCCTGACTTTC	CASSQDLGTGANVLTF
TRBV7-7	-	TRBJ2-3	-	TGTGCTAGCAGCTTAGGGCCCCCGTCGGATACGCAGTATTTT	CASSLGPPSDTQYF
TRBV11-1	-	TRBJ2-7	-	TGTGCCAGCGGAGCGCAAAACTCCGAGCAGTACTTC	CASGAQNSEQYF
TRBV27	-	TRBJ2-2	-	TGTGCCAGCTCGCATAATGAGATCCGGGGCACCGGGGAGCTGTTTTTT	CASSHNEIRGTGELFF
TRBV27	-	TRBJ2-3	TRBD2	TGTGCCAGCAGCCTTATAGCGGGGTCTAGCACAGATACGCAGTATTTT	CASSLIAGSSTDTQYF
TRBV7-8	-	TRBJ2-2	TRBD1	TGTGCCAGCAGCCCATGGGGCGGACAGGGAACCGGGGAGCTGTTTTTT	CASSPWGGQGTGELFF
TRBV10-3	-	TRBJ2-7	-	TGTGCCATCAGTGACGGCGATAGATACGAGCAGTACTTC	CAISDGDRYEQYF
TRBV28	-	TRBJ2-1	-	TGTGCCAGCAGTTACCGGTCCAGGGGTGAGCAGTTCTTC	CASSYRSRGEQFF
TRBV4-1	once	TRBJ2-1	-	TGCGCCAGCAGCCAAGTGGCAGTTCGGGCTGACAATGAGCAGTTCTTC	CASSQVAVRADNEQFF
TRBV30	once	TRBJ2-7	-	TGTGCCTGGAGCTGGGGCGTCGAGCAGTACTTC	CAWSWGVEQYF
TRBV28	-	TRBJ2-7	-	TGTGCCAGCAGTTTATTGGGGAACTCCCTAGGCGAGCAGTACTTC	CASSLLGNSLGEQYF
TRBV5-4	-	TRBJ2-5	-	TGTGCCAGCAGCTTGCGGCTAGGGGAGACCCAGTACTTC	CASSLRLGETQYF
TRBV4-1	-	TRBJ2-1	-	TGCGCCAGCAGCCCCCCCATGGGCGCGGAATCCTACAATGAGCAGTTCTTC	CASSPPMGAESYNEQFF
TRBV29-1	few	TRBJ2-3	TRBD1	TGCAGCGTCAGGACAGGGGGGACCGACGGCATGGGGACAGATACGCAGTATTTT	CSVRTGGTDGMGTDTQYF
TRBV20-1	-	TRBJ1-1	-	TGCAGTGCTAGTGACCACACTGAAGCTTTCTTT	CSASDHTEAFF
TRBV27	-	TRBJ2-3	-	TGTGCCAGCGGCTCGGGACCGATTTTT	CASGSGPIF
TRBV11-2	-	TRBJ2-3	-	TGTGCCAGCAGTCTTGATTATACGCAGTATTTT	CASSLDYTQYF
TRBV7-9	-	TRBJ2-2	-	TGTGCCAGCAGCCCCTGGGCGGCAAGGCCGGAGCTGTTTTTT	CASSPWAARPELFF
TRBV4-3	-	TRBJ2-3	-	TGCGCCAGCAGCCAAGATCGAGCAGGGGCCTACACAGATACGCAGTATTTT	CASSQDRAGAYTDTQYF
TRBV7-9	-	TRBJ1-2	-	TGTGCCAGCAGCTTATCGAACAGGGACTATGGCTACACCTTC	CASSLSNRDYGYTF
TRBV7-6	-	TRBJ2-7	TRBD1	TGTGCCAGCACCATGGGGACAGGGAACCCCTACGAGCAGTACTTC	CASTMGTGNPYEQYF
TRBV6-5	-	TRBJ1-2	TRBD1	TGTGCCAGCAGTTACTCGTCTACAGGGGTTCAGGGCTACACCTTC	CASSYSSTGVQGYTF
TRBV5-1	-	TRBJ2-7	TRBD1	TGCGCCAGCAGCTTATTACCGGGACAGGAGCCTACCGAGCAGTACTTC	CASSLLPGQEPTEQYF
TRBV27	-	TRBJ1-6	TRBD1	TGTGCCAGCAGTTTATTGTTCGCCCAAGCGACAGGGGAAAATTCACCCCTCCACTTT	CASSLLFAQATGENSPLHF
TRBV27	-	TRBJ2-3	-	TGTGCCAGCAAATCAGCGGGCTCTGCTTGGGCAGATACGCAGTATTTT	CASKSAGSAWADTQYF
TRBV27	-	TRBJ2-5	TRBD2	TGTGCCAGCAGTTTAAGGGGACTAGCGGGTCCAGAGACCCAGTACTTC	CASSLRGLAGPETQYF
TRBV7-8	-	TRBJ2-1	-	TGTGCCAGCAGCTCTAACAATGAGCAGTTCTTC	CASSSNNEQFF
TRBV28	-	TRBJ2-3	-	TGTGCCAGCAGTTTCACACAGGGTCCAGACGCAGATACGCAGTATTTT	CASSFTQGPDADTQYF
TRBV11-2	-	TRBJ2-7	-	TGTGCCAGCAGCTTAGCCACGGCAAGGGAGCAGTACTTC	CASSLATAREQYF
TRBV7-9	-	TRBJ2-7	-	TGTGCCAGCAGCTTCGATCCGGGACGATACTCCTACGAGCAGTACTTC	CASSFDPGRYSYEQYF
TRBV6-1	-	TRBJ2-7	TRBD2	TGTGCCAGCAGTGAAACTAGCGGGGGGGCCTACGAGCAGTACTTC	CASSETSGGAYEQYF